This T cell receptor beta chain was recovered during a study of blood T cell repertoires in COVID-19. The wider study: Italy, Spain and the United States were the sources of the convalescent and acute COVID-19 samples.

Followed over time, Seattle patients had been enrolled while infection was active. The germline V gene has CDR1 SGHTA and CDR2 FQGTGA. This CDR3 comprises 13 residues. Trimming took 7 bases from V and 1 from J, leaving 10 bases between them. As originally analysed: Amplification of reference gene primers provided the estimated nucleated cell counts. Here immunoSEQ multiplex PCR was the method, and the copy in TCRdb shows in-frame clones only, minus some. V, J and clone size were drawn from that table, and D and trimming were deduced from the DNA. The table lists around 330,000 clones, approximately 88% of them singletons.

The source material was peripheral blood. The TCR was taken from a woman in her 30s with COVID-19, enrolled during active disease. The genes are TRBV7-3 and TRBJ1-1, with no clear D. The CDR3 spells CASKVTGNTEAFF. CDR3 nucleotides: TGTGCCAGCAAGGTGACGGGGAACACTGAAGCTTTCTTT.